The clone carrying this T cell receptor beta chain was detected ten times or more. Its antigen is not known. Making TCR cDNA involved 5'RACE template switching, which added UMIs and a universal primer site. Each CDR3 protein gets one entry after TCRdb re-called the 5' RACE reads with MiXCR. Of 250,000 or so distinct CDR3 sequences listed, roughly 6.3% were seen once; the top ten hold roughly 1%. J was trimmed by 5 bases and V by 4 bases; bases with no gene match: 4. Germline CDR1 is MNHEY and CDR2 is SVGEGT. The CDR3 has 14 amino acids. These data are taken from a study of T cells after yellow fever vaccination. Study-wide findings and caveats: A faster peak, day 5 versus 15, was reached by the weaker secondary response. Among primary-vaccination clones, most reappeared after the booster, at 95% to 96% for CD4 and about 90% for CD8.

The sequence derives from a man aged 25 to 40 who received the YFV17D yellow fever vaccine. This chain joins TRBV6-2 or TRBV6-3 and TRBJ2-2, with TRBD2 identical over 7 bases. Specimen: CD4+ T cells sorted from PBMCs, collected on the day of the yellow fever booster vaccination. The CDR3 spells CASSFRRETGELFF. In nucleotides, the CDR3 is TGTGCCAGCAGTTTCAGGCGGGAGACCGGGGAGCTGTTTTTT.